These 25 T cell receptor beta chains originate from one sample sequenced in a study of blood T cells in healthy people across ages. A J-beta primer mix and a sample-barcoded 5' primer were used in a second PCR of about 7 to 12 cycles. MiXCR was run by TCRdb on the 5' RACE reads, yielding one entry per CDR3 protein. This sample has some 920,000 distinct CDR3 sequences, with about 53% found just once. Sequencing input: blood. These receptors were collected from a woman aged 60-75 years in good health.

V usage is TRBV5-4 and J usage is TRBJ1-6; D uncertain. V lost 6 bases and J 6 bases, leaving 10 bases between the germline ends. Germline V gives CDR1 SGHNT, CDR2 YYREEE (reference sequence). This CDR3 is 13 amino acids long. CDR3: CASTQIPNSPLHF. The CDR3 region has the DNA TGTGCCAGCACTCAGATACCTAATTCACCCCTCCACTTT.

This clonotype was counted between two and nine times. The V call is TRBV5-1, the J call TRBJ2-1; D uncertain. The CDR3 spans 14 residues. V lost 0 bases, J lost 5 bases, and 9 bases lay in between. Germline CDR1 and CDR2: SGHRS and YFSETQ. The DNA for the CDR3 is TGCGCCAGCAGCTTGGCCGCCATCGACAATGAGCAGTTCTTC. It is translated as CASSLAAIDNEQFF.

In this sample, this clonotype turned up a few times. V usage is TRBV18 and J usage is TRBJ2-7, with 10 bases matching TRBD2. The CDR3 contains 18 residues. Germline CDR1 KGHSH, CDR2 LQKENI. V lost 6 bases and J lost 0; bases outside the gene matches: 14. In DNA form, the CDR3 reads TGTGCCAGCTCCCCCATGGGTCTAGCGGGAGCGTTCTCCTACGAGCAGTACTTC. Amino acid sequence: CASSPMGLAGAFSYEQYF.

This clonotype has a handful of counts. The V gene is TRBV20-1, the J gene TRBJ2-1; 12 nucleotides agree with TRBD2. V shed 6 bases, J shed 5 bases, and the junction held 8 bases outside the gene matches. CDR1 is DFQATT and CDR2 is SNEGSKA in the germline V gene (reference sequence). The CDR3 totals 15 residues. CDR3 sequence (DNA): TGCAGTGCACCCCTAGCGGGGGGGCCCCACAATGAGCAGTTCTTC. It yields the protein CSAPLAGGPHNEQFF.

The chain joins TRBV5-1 to TRBJ2-5; 8 bases map to TRBD2. The CDR3 extends over 16 amino acids. The germline CDR1 and CDR2 sequences are SGHRS and YFSETQ. The V segment lost 0 bases and the J segment 2 bases; nucleotides outside the gene matches: 6. In DNA form, the CDR3 reads TGCGCCAGCAGCTTGGCTACTAGCGGAACTCAAGAGACCCAGTACTTC. Its translation is CASSLATSGTQETQYF.

The J gene is TRBJ2-5, the V gene TRBV28, with a weak D call TRBD1 (5 bases). Matching the DNA end better, TRBJ2-1 makes the J call doubtful. This CDR3 spans 13 amino acids. Looked up from germline, CDR1 is MDHEN and CDR2 is SYDVKM. Here the CDR3 reads CASMGDSQETQFF. As DNA, the CDR3 is TGTGCCAGCATGGGTGACAGTCAAGAGACCCAGTTCTTC.

V and J are TRBV5-1 and TRBJ2-3, with no clear D. The CDR3 length is 15 residues. From germline, CDR1 is SGHRS and CDR2 YFSETQ. V gave up 0 bases and J gave up 6 bases, with 14 bases separating them. CDR3 residues: CASSLEAATVDTQYF. As DNA, the CDR3 is TGCGCCAGCAGCTTGGAGGCGGCCACGGTGGATACGCAGTATTTT.

This clonotype has a single count. The chain is built from TRBV27 and TRBJ2-3; D gene ambiguous. Trimming cost V 0 bases and J 5 bases, with 15 bases left between them. The CDR3 is 16 residues long. Germline loops: CDR1 MNHEY, CDR2 SMNVEV (reference sequence). The CDR3 DNA is TGTGCCAGCAGTTTATCTATACCGCCACTTGGAGATACGCAGTATTTT. As protein: CASSLSIPPLGDTQYF.

V usage is TRBV7-2 and J usage is TRBJ2-7, with D perhaps assigned TRBD1 or TRBD2 (5 bases each). Trimming pared 4 bases from V and 3 bases from J, leaving 16 bases between. Germline V gene data show CDR1 as SGHTA and CDR2 as FQGNSA. CDR3 length: 15 amino acids. CDR3 in amino acids: CASSSRPGTLYEQYF. DNA for the CDR3: TGTGCCAGCAGCTCGCGCCCCGGGACCCTCTACGAGCAGTACTTC.

The chain carries TRBV20-1 and TRBJ2-3; 9 bases align to TRBD2. The CDR3 extends over 16 amino acids. Trimming removed 1 base from V and 1 base from J; junction bases left unmatched: 6. In germline, CDR1 is DFQATT, CDR2 SNEGSKA (reference sequence). The CDR3 nucleotides are TGCAGTGCTAGAGCCCTAGCGGGACGAGGCACAGATACGCAGTATTTT. This gives the protein CSARALAGRGTDTQYF.

This clonotype was detected a few times. The V call is TRBV12-3 or TRBV12-4, the J call TRBJ2-3; D possibly corresponds to TRBD2 (6 bases). The CDR3 has 16 residues. Trimming left V 8 bases short and J 0 bases short, with 18 bases between. The CDR3 sequence is CASALRRVASTDTQYF. For the CDR3, the DNA is TGTGCCAGCGCTTTGAGGAGGGTAGCTAGCACAGATACGCAGTATTTT.

In its sample, this clonotype was seen a few times. The rearrangement uses TRBV2 and TRBJ1-2, with 7 bases matching TRBD1. The germline V gene has CDR1 SNHLY and CDR2 FYNNEI. V lost 2 bases, J lost 4 bases, and 1 base stayed unmatched. The CDR3 has 13 amino acids. The CDR3 DNA reads as TGTGCCAGCAGTGAATCAGGGGGCTATGGCTACACCTTC. It specifies CASSESGGYGYTF.

This clonotype was detected only a few times. DNA for the CDR3: TGTGCCAGCAGCCCACGGACAGTTAGCTCTGGGGCCAACGTCCTGACTTTC. Translation: CASSPRTVSSGANVLTF. The V call is TRBV11-2, the J call TRBJ2-6; a weak D match, TRBD1 (6 bases). The CDR3 has 17 amino acids. CDR1 and CDR2 from the germline V gene are SGHAT and FQNNGV. V was pared by 5 bases and J by 0 bases, with 14 bases between.

The gene calls are TRBV15 and TRBJ2-5; D is unclear. The end of the DNA aligns better with TRBJ2-7, so the J call may be wrong. This CDR3 is 15 amino acids long. CDR1 LNHNV and CDR2 YYDKDF come from the germline V gene (reference sequence). The CDR3 protein is CATSRDGGNTYEQYF. The CDR3 DNA sequence: TGTGCCACCAGCAGAGATGGCGGAAACACCTACGAGCAGTACTTC.

V and J are TRBV20-1 and TRBJ2-5; a possible D gene is TRBD2 (5 bases). Trimming removed 3 bases from V and 0 bases from J, with 11 bases in between. CDR1 DFQATT and CDR2 SNEGSKA come from the germline V gene (reference sequence). This CDR3 contains 14 residues. The CDR3 sequence: CSASQRRYQETQYF. DNA for the CDR3: TGCAGTGCTAGCCAGCGGAGGTACCAAGAGACCCAGTACTTC.

This clonotype was seen just once. The rearrangement uses TRBV12-3 or TRBV12-4 and TRBJ2-3; D call uncertain. The CDR3 length is 15 residues. Between the trimmed V and J ends, which lost 6 bases and 0 bases, there was a span of 13 bases. The CDR3 here is CASSQDHSSTDTQYF. The CDR3 DNA sequence: TGTGCCAGCAGCCAGGACCATTCTAGCACAGATACGCAGTATTTT.

The chain recombines TRBV20-1 with TRBJ1-2; weak D call: TRBD1 (6 bases). The V gene lost 6 bases and the J gene lost 0 bases, with 8 bases spanning the gap. The length of the CDR3 is 12 residues. Germline CDR1 is DFQATT and CDR2 is SNEGSKA (reference sequence). Written as DNA, the CDR3 is TGCAGTGCAGGACAGTCTAACTATGGCTACACCTTC. Translation: CSAGQSNYGYTF.

This clonotype was seen a handful of times. V usage is TRBV7-2 and J usage is TRBJ2-1; D is possibly TRBD1 (5 bases). Germline CDR1 reads SGHTA; CDR2 reads FQGNSA. The V end was cut by 1 base, the J end by 7 bases, with 14 bases between. This CDR3 region has 15 residues. This CDR3 reads CASSLVVGRANEQFF. The CDR3 DNA is TGTGCCAGCAGCTTAGTGGTGGGCAGGGCGAATGAGCAGTTCTTC. The entire variable domain, with the rest obtained from reference TRBV7-2 and TRBJ2-1, is as follows: GAGVSQSPSNKVTEKGKDVELRCDPISGHTALYWYRQSLGQGLEFLIYFQGNSAPDKSGLPSDRFSAERTGGSVSTLTIQRTQQEDSAVYLCASSLVVGRANEQFFGPGTRLTVL.

The chain is built from TRBV20-1 and TRBJ1-5; possible D gene TRBD1, 6 bases. Trimming stripped 1 base from V and 11 bases from J, with 21 bases between. The CDR3 runs 15 residues. The germline V gene has CDR1 DFQATT and CDR2 SNEGSKA (reference sequence). The CDR3 loop reads CSARAVGAGVTAQHF. CDR3 nucleotide sequence: TGCAGTGCTAGAGCTGTGGGGGCAGGCGTAACGGCCCAGCATTTT.

The rearrangement uses TRBV28 and TRBJ1-1; D uncertain. CDR1 is MDHEN, CDR2 SYDVKM, per germline. CDR3 length: 13 residues. V was cut by 6 bases and J by 4 bases, with 12 bases left in between. The CDR3 bases are TGTGCCAGCAGCGACAAGCGAGGCACTGAAGCTTTCTTT. This translates into CASSDKRGTEAFF.

This clonotype has more than one count but fewer than ten. The chain joins TRBV20-1 to TRBJ2-3; tentatively, D is TRBD2 (6 bases). Trimming cost V 0 bases and J 3 bases, with 10 bases left between them. This CDR3 is 14 amino acids long. Germline CDR1 and CDR2: DFQATT and SNEGSKA (reference sequence). CDR3: CSARDASVTDTQYF. The CDR3 nucleotides are TGCAGTGCTAGAGATGCTAGCGTAACAGATACGCAGTATTTT.

The rearrangement joins TRBV6-1 to TRBJ2-3; D tentatively reads TRBD1 or TRBD2 (5 bases each). The germline V gene has CDR1 MNHNS and CDR2 SASEGT. The CDR3 runs 17 residues. The germline V and J ends were trimmed by 7 bases and 0 bases, with 20 bases remaining between them. In DNA, the CDR3 is TGTGCCAGCAATATAATTCGAGGGGCGCTCAGCACAGATACGCAGTATTTT. Translation gives CASNIIRGALSTDTQYF.

The rearrangement joins TRBV20-1 to TRBJ2-3; no clear D gene. CDR1 DFQATT and CDR2 SNEGSKA come from the germline V gene (reference sequence). The CDR3 is 14 residues long. V was shortened by 3 bases and J by 2 bases, with 12 bases between the two germline ends. The CDR3 nucleotides are TGCAGTGCTAGGTCCCCGCGAAACACAGATACGCAGTATTTT. Its translation is CSARSPRNTDTQYF.

This chain links TRBV7-2 with TRBJ2-5; 7 bases agree with TRBD2. Per germline, CDR1 SGHTA and CDR2 FQGNSA. The ends lost 5 bases at V and 3 bases at J; junction bases unmatched: 12. The CDR3 length is 16 residues. The CDR3 region has the DNA TGTGCCAGCAGCCTTCGTCCGGGACTACAAAAAGAGACCCAGTACTTC. This sequence encodes CASSLRPGLQKETQYF.

The sample holds a few counts of this clonotype. The chain is built from TRBV28 and TRBJ2-5; D perhaps matches TRBD1 (6 bases). This CDR3 has 14 residues. With 6 bases removed from V and 3 bases from J, the gap between germline ends came to 14 bases. Germline V lookup: CDR1 MDHEN, CDR2 SYDVKM. CDR3 region: CASSEGGVEETQYF. In DNA form, the CDR3 reads TGTGCCAGCAGCGAAGGGGGTGTCGAAGAGACCCAGTACTTC.